This TCR beta chain was identified in a study of regulatory T cells in long-lasting Graves disease. Assembly of TCR beta libraries relied on iRepertoire HTBI primers together with Arm-PCR of CDR3 regions. In TCRdb, the multiplex PCR reads were re-called with MiXCR into one record per CDR3 protein. The data contain some 500,000 distinct CDR3 sequences, around an eighth of them singletons. This CDR3 contains 16 residues. Germline CDR1 SGHTA, CDR2 FQGTGA. Points on this clonotype: The junction shows a germline mismatch at one end, possibly a read error.

The time point is: newly diagnosed GD, antithyroid drugs for less than 3 months. PBMC-extracted RNA yielded the TCR library. The same data also went into a second study, on T cells in Graves' hyperthyroidism and ophthalmopathy.

The sequence derives from a man aged 25 to 40 with Graves disease. J is TRBJ2-1 and V is TRBV7-3; the D call may be TRBD1 or TRBD2 (5 bases each). This specimen was peripheral blood mononuclear cells (PBMCs), taken at new diagnosis, from a patient treated with antithyroid drugs. The CDR3 DNA follows: TGTGCCAGCAGCTTAACGAGGAGAGGGGCCTACGATGAGCAGTTCTTC. It translates to CASSLTRRGAYDEQFF.